The 2 T cell receptor beta chains below come from one sample, sequenced in a study of blood T cell repertoires in COVID-19. Sequencing used immunoSEQ multiplex PCR; TCRdb keeps in-frame clones, though not all of them. The profile covers about 130,000 clones, with 70% to 90% appearing a single time and about 18% taken by the ten largest. Material: peripheral blood. These receptor sequences come from a woman aged 45 to 65 who had recovered from COVID-19.

V is TRBV6-1 and J is TRBJ1-5; the match to TRBD1 covers 10 bases. With 3 bases clipped from V and 6 bases from J, the junction kept 2 bases outside the gene matches. The CDR3 has 14 residues. Germline loops: CDR1 MNHNS, CDR2 SASEGT. Here the CDR3 reads CASSEGTGAQPQHF. Written as DNA, the CDR3 is TGTGCCAGCAGTGAGGGGACAGGGGCTCAGCCCCAGCATTTT.

J is TRBJ2-1 and V is TRBV10-2, with 7 bases fitting TRBD2. The V gene's germline CDR1 is WSHSY and CDR2 SAAADI. V shed 6 bases, J shed 8 bases, and the junction held 10 bases outside the gene matches. This CDR3 region has 14 residues. For the CDR3, the DNA is TGCGCCAGCAGATCGGGTAGCGGGTCCGATGAGCAGTTCTTC. This gives the protein CASRSGSGSDEQFF.